Presented here are 26 T cell receptor beta chains from one specimen sequenced in a study of shared clonotypes between healthy human individuals. Generated by immunoSEQ multiplex PCR, the TCRdb table keeps only in-frame clones and is missing some. Among hundreds of thousands of clones, approximately 95% were seen once, and the ten largest hold over 0.1%. CD8 cells regarded as naive lacked CD45RO, were positively chosen for CCR7, and omitted terminally differentiated effector memory CD45RA+ cells. The sequenced sample was naive CD8+ T cells sorted from blood. These receptors came from a woman in her twenties or thirties in good health.

The chain is built from TRBV9 and TRBJ1-5; D possibly corresponds to TRBD1 (6 bases). The CDR3 has 15 amino acids. V shed 1 base and J shed 7 bases, with 15 bases lying between them. Germline CDR1 SGDLS, CDR2 YYNGEE. The CDR3 reads CASSVSGGLSQPQHF. CDR3 coding DNA: TGTGCCAGCAGCGTAAGCGGGGGCCTCAGCCAGCCCCAGCATTTT.

The chain uses TRBV7-9 and TRBJ2-3; 12 bases align to TRBD2. With V trimmed by 4 bases and J by 0 bases, 8 bases remained unmatched. Per germline, CDR1 SEHNR and CDR2 FQNEAQ (reference sequence). This CDR3 has 18 amino acids. The CDR3 region is CASSSGLAGSGSTDTQYF. The DNA of the CDR3 is TGTGCCAGCAGCTCTGGACTAGCGGGAAGCGGTAGCACAGATACGCAGTATTTT.

V gene TRBV19 combines with J gene TRBJ2-2, with 9 bases lining up with TRBD1. Losses at the gene ends were 5 bases for V and 5 bases for J; bases not matched to a gene: 3. The CDR3 loop spans 14 amino acids. In germline, CDR1 is LNHDA, CDR2 SQIVND (reference sequence). The CDR3 reads CASSPGTGTGELFF. CDR3 DNA sequence: TGTGCCAGTAGTCCCGGGACAGGGACCGGGGAGCTGTTTTTT.

The rearrangement joins TRBV19 to TRBJ1-1, with 7 bases that match TRBD1. V shed 6 bases and J 7 bases; nucleotides not matched to a gene: 14. Germline V gene sequence: CDR1 LNHDA, CDR2 SQIVND (reference sequence). There are 15 residues in the CDR3. This CDR3 is CASSTLPGQRVEAFF. The DNA of the CDR3 is TGTGCCAGTAGCACCCTGCCGGGACAGAGAGTTGAAGCTTTCTTT.

The J gene is TRBJ2-7, the V gene TRBV6-1; 13 bases map to TRBD2. V shed 1 base and J 2 bases; nucleotides not matched to a gene: 17. The CDR3 totals 21 residues. Germline V gene sequence: CDR1 MNHNS, CDR2 SASEGT. The DNA of the CDR3 is TGTGCCAGCAGTGAAGAGATCTCCGGGACAGTGGGACTAGCGGGGCCCTACGAGCAGTACTTC. As protein: CASSEEISGTVGLAGPYEQYF.

This clone was observed a single time. The chain has TRBV28 and TRBJ1-5, with D hard to call. V lost 3 bases and J 3 bases, leaving 9 bases between the germline ends. The CDR3 length is 14 residues. Germline V gene lookup returns CDR1 MDHEN and CDR2 SYDVKM. CDR3 sequence (DNA): TGTGCCAGCAGTTTCCCGGGCCCCAATCAGCCCCAGCATTTT. The encoded protein is CASSFPGPNQPQHF. The whole variable domain, filled in from reference TRBV28 and TRBJ1-5, reads DVKVTQSSRYLVKRTGEKVFLECVQDMDHENMFWYRQDPGLGLRLIYFSYDVKMKEKGDIPEGYSVSREKKERFSLILESASTNQTSMYLCASSFPGPNQPQHFGDGTRLSIL.

In this sample, this clone turned up once. The chain joins TRBV19 to TRBJ2-1, with 10 bases fitting TRBD1. The junction had 7 bases not matched to a gene; V was cut back by 6 bases and J by 8 bases. The CDR3 is 14 residues long. Germline CDR1 LNHDA, CDR2 SQIVND (reference sequence). The CDR3 bases are TGTGCCAGTAGACCCGGGACAGGGGTCCATGAGCAGTTCTTC. Translation: CASRPGTGVHEQFF. Complete variable domain (other parts from reference TRBV19 and TRBJ2-1): DGGITQSPKYLFRKEGQNVTLSCEQNLNHDAMYWYRQDPGQGLRLIYYSQIVNDFQKGDIAEGYSVSREKKESFPLTVTSAQKNPTAFYLCASRPGTGVHEQFFGPGTRLTVL.

The CDR3 protein is CASSFSWNTGELFF. The CDR3 nucleotides are TGTGCCAGCAGCTTTTCATGGAACACCGGGGAGCTGTTTTTT. The chain uses TRBV5-4 and TRBJ2-2; D is undetermined. The CDR3 is 14 residues long. Trimming cost V 2 bases and J 1 base, with 6 bases left between them. CDR1 SGHNT and CDR2 YYREEE come from the germline V gene (reference sequence).

In its sample, this clone was seen once. Other DNA variants within this sample encode the same CDR3. This chain uses TRBV27 with TRBJ1-1; D gene ambiguous. The germline V gene encodes CDR1 MNHEY and CDR2 SMNVEV (reference sequence). V was shortened by 3 bases and J by 1 base, with 6 bases between the two germline ends. The CDR3 length is 13 residues. The CDR3 loop is CASSFGGNTEAFF. The CDR3, as DNA: TGTGCCAGCAGTTTTGGCGGGAACACTGAAGCTTTCTTT.

The gene calls are TRBV28 and TRBJ2-7; 7 bases are a match to TRBD1. Germline assignment: CDR1 MDHEN and CDR2 SYDVKM. The CDR3 is 13 amino acids. With 7 bases clipped from V and 2 bases from J, the junction kept 5 bases outside the gene matches. The chain's CDR3 is CASNLGQTYEQYF. CDR3 DNA: TGTGCCAGCAACCTGGGACAGACCTACGAGCAGTACTTC. Using reference TRBV28 and TRBJ2-7 for the parts outside the CDR3, the full variable domain is DVKVTQSSRYLVKRTGEKVFLECVQDMDHENMFWYRQDPGLGLRLIYFSYDVKMKEKGDIPEGYSVSREKKERFSLILESASTNQTSMYLCASNLGQTYEQYFGPGTRLTVT.

The genes are TRBV27 and TRBJ2-7; tentatively, D is TRBD1 (6 bases). V was cut by 6 bases and J by 2 bases, with 17 bases left in between. The CDR3 is made up of 15 amino acids. The V gene's germline CDR1 is MNHEY and CDR2 SMNVEV (reference sequence). CDR3 in DNA: TGTGCCAGCAGCCCCAACAGGGACCCAACCTACGAGCAGTACTTC. Translation: CASSPNRDPTYEQYF.

The V gene is TRBV7-9, the J gene TRBJ2-7; TRBD1 might be the D (5 bases). CDR1 is SEHNR, CDR2 FQNEAQ, per germline (reference sequence). The CDR3 covers 15 residues. The ends were cut back, 1 base at V and 2 bases at J, with 12 bases in the middle. The CDR3 nucleotides read TGTGCCAGCAGCTTAGGGGGCAGAGCACCCTACGAGCAGTACTTC. Translated, it gives CASSLGGRAPYEQYF.

This clone is a singleton in its sample. This chain connects TRBV4-1 to TRBJ2-1, with a weak D call TRBD2 (6 bases). Trimming pared 1 base from V and 2 bases from J, leaving 9 bases between. Per the germline V gene, CDR1 is MGHRA and CDR2 is YSYEKL. This CDR3 has 15 residues. The CDR3 loop reads CASSQGGGAYNEQFF. The CDR3 DNA sequence: TGCGCCAGCAGCCAAGGTGGAGGGGCCTACAATGAGCAGTTCTTC.

Note on this clone: Other DNA variants within this sample encode the same CDR3. The chain couples TRBV9 to TRBJ1-1; D remains ambiguous. Germline lookup yields CDR1 SGDLS and CDR2 YYNGEE. The CDR3 spans 13 residues. V was cut by 4 bases and J by 1 base, with 8 bases left in between. The CDR3 nucleotides read TGTGCCAGCAGCCCAGACGGGAACACTGAAGCTTTCTTT. Protein product: CASSPDGNTEAFF.

Note on this clone: One end of the junction is discordant with germline, which a read error may explain. The genes are TRBV4-2 and TRBJ2-5; D tentatively reads TRBD1 or TRBD2 (6 bases each). The germline gives CDR1 LGHNA, CDR2 YNFKEQ. The CDR3 contains 15 residues. In DNA form, the CDR3 reads TGTGCCAGCAGCCAAGATATAGGGGGGCAAGGGACCCAGTACTTC. Its translation: CASSQDIGGQGTQYF.

V is TRBV27 and J is TRBJ2-3; D ambiguous. The germline CDR1 and CDR2 sequences are MNHEY and SMNVEV (reference sequence). The V gene lost 5 bases and the J gene lost 1 base, with 13 bases spanning the gap. This CDR3 has 15 amino acids. The DNA of the CDR3 is TGTGCCAGCAGTCATACTCCTATGGGCACAGATACGCAGTATTTT. Translation gives CASSHTPMGTDTQYF.

With regard to this clone: The same CDR3 arises from other DNA sequences in this sample as well. The genes are TRBV7-9 and TRBJ2-7; D call uncertain. The ends were cut back, 0 bases at V and 1 base at J, with 4 bases in the middle. Germline V CDR1 and CDR2: SEHNR, FQNEAQ (reference sequence). The length of the CDR3 is 13 residues. The CDR3 protein is CASSLARSYEQYF. CDR3 DNA sequence: TGTGCCAGCAGCTTAGCACGGTCCTACGAGCAGTACTTC.

The J gene is TRBJ1-4, the V gene TRBV4-2, with TRBD1 as a possible D gene (6 bases). CDR3 length: 16 amino acids. The germline CDR1 and CDR2 sequences are LGHNA and YNFKEQ. V lost 4 bases to trimming and J lost 8 bases, with 20 bases between them. The CDR3 region is CASSPKGGWRGEKLFF. The CDR3 DNA is TGTGCCAGCAGCCCAAAGGGGGGGTGGAGAGGAGAAAAACTGTTTTTT.

The rearrangement links TRBV13 to TRBJ2-7; 13 bases map to TRBD2. Germline CDR1 PRHDT, CDR2 FYEKMQ (reference sequence). The CDR3 consists of 15 residues. The junction had 8 bases not matched to a gene; V was cut back by 5 bases and J by 7 bases. The CDR3 protein is CASSRTSGGPGEQYF. CDR3 coding DNA: TGTGCCAGCAGCCGGACTAGCGGGGGCCCGGGGGAGCAGTACTTC.

A word on this clone: In the same sample, other DNA sequences code for this CDR3. The chain has TRBV12-5 and TRBJ1-2; D is uncertain. Germline CDR1 is LGHNT and CDR2 is FRNRAP. The CDR3 has 12 residues. Trimming took off 1 base at V and 2 bases at J, with 2 bases between the two ends. CDR3 nucleotides: TGTGCTAGTGGTTTGGGAAACTATGGCTACACCTTC. It codes for CASGLGNYGYTF.

The rearrangement joins TRBV27 to TRBJ2-7; TRBD2 is a possible D gene (6 bases). The CDR3 consists of 15 residues. V was shortened by 1 base and J by 4 bases, with 14 bases between the two germline ends. Per germline, CDR1 MNHEY and CDR2 SMNVEV (reference sequence). CDR3 residues: CASSLFGGRGYEQYF. The CDR3 DNA is TGTGCCAGCAGTTTATTTGGAGGGCGTGGGTACGAGCAGTACTTC.

The V gene is TRBV7-6, the J gene TRBJ2-7; 8 bases fit TRBD1. Germline assignment: CDR1 SGHVS and CDR2 FNYEAQ. The CDR3 is made up of 15 amino acids. Trimming removed 2 bases from V and 7 bases from J; junction bases left unmatched: 10. This CDR3 is CASSLFFGQGEEQYF. CDR3 DNA sequence: TGTGCCAGCAGCTTATTCTTTGGACAGGGAGAGGAGCAGTACTTC.

V and J are TRBV11-2 and TRBJ2-3; D unresolved. From germline, CDR1 is SGHAT and CDR2 FQNNGV. V was cut by 4 bases and J by 5 bases, with 7 bases left in between. The CDR3 is 12 amino acids. CDR3 loop: CASSSQLDTQYF. The CDR3 nucleotides read TGTGCCAGCAGCTCCCAGCTAGATACGCAGTATTTT.

CDR3 nucleotide sequence: TGTGCCAGCAGTCTGACAGGGGACTCCTACGAGCAGTACTTC. Protein product: CASSLTGDSYEQYF. The gene calls are TRBV27 and TRBJ2-7; the match to TRBD1 covers 8 bases. The CDR3 length is 14 residues. J gave up 0 bases and V 5 bases, and 3 bases lay outside the gene matches. The germline gives CDR1 MNHEY, CDR2 SMNVEV (reference sequence).

This rearrangement joins TRBV6-6 to TRBJ2-5; no clear D gene. Germline CDR1 and CDR2: MNHNY and SVGAGI (reference sequence). The CDR3 runs 15 residues. V dropped 7 bases and J dropped 5 bases, with 20 bases sitting between them. The CDR3 sequence: CASTRSSSSQETQYF. In DNA, the CDR3 is TGTGCCAGCACGAGGTCGTCAAGCTCTCAGGAGACCCAGTACTTC.

The chain employs TRBV27 and TRBJ1-4; the D gene is possibly TRBD1 (5 bases). This CDR3 is 14 amino acids long. The germline V gene encodes CDR1 MNHEY and CDR2 SMNVEV (reference sequence). Trimming left V 6 bases short and J 8 bases short, with 16 bases between. CDR3 protein: CASRRGRFQEKLFF. The CDR3, as DNA: TGTGCCAGCAGGAGGGGACGGTTTCAAGAAAAACTGTTTTTT.